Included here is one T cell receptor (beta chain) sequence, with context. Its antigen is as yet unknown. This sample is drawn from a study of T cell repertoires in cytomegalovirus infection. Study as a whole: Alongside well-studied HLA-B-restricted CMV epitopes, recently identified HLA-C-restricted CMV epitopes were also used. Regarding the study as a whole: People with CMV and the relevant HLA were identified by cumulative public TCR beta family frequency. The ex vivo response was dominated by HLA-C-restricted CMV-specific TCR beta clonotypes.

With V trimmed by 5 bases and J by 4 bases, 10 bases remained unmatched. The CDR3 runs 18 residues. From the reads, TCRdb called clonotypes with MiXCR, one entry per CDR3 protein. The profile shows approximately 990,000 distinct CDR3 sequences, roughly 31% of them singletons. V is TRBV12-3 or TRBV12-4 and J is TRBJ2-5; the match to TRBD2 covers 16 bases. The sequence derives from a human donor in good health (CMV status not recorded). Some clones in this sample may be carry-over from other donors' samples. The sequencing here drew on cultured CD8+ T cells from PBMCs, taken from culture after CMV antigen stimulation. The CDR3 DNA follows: TGTGCCAGCAGTATCCTGGGACTAGCGGGGGGGCAGGGAGAGACCCAGTACTTC. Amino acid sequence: CASSILGLAGGQGETQYF.